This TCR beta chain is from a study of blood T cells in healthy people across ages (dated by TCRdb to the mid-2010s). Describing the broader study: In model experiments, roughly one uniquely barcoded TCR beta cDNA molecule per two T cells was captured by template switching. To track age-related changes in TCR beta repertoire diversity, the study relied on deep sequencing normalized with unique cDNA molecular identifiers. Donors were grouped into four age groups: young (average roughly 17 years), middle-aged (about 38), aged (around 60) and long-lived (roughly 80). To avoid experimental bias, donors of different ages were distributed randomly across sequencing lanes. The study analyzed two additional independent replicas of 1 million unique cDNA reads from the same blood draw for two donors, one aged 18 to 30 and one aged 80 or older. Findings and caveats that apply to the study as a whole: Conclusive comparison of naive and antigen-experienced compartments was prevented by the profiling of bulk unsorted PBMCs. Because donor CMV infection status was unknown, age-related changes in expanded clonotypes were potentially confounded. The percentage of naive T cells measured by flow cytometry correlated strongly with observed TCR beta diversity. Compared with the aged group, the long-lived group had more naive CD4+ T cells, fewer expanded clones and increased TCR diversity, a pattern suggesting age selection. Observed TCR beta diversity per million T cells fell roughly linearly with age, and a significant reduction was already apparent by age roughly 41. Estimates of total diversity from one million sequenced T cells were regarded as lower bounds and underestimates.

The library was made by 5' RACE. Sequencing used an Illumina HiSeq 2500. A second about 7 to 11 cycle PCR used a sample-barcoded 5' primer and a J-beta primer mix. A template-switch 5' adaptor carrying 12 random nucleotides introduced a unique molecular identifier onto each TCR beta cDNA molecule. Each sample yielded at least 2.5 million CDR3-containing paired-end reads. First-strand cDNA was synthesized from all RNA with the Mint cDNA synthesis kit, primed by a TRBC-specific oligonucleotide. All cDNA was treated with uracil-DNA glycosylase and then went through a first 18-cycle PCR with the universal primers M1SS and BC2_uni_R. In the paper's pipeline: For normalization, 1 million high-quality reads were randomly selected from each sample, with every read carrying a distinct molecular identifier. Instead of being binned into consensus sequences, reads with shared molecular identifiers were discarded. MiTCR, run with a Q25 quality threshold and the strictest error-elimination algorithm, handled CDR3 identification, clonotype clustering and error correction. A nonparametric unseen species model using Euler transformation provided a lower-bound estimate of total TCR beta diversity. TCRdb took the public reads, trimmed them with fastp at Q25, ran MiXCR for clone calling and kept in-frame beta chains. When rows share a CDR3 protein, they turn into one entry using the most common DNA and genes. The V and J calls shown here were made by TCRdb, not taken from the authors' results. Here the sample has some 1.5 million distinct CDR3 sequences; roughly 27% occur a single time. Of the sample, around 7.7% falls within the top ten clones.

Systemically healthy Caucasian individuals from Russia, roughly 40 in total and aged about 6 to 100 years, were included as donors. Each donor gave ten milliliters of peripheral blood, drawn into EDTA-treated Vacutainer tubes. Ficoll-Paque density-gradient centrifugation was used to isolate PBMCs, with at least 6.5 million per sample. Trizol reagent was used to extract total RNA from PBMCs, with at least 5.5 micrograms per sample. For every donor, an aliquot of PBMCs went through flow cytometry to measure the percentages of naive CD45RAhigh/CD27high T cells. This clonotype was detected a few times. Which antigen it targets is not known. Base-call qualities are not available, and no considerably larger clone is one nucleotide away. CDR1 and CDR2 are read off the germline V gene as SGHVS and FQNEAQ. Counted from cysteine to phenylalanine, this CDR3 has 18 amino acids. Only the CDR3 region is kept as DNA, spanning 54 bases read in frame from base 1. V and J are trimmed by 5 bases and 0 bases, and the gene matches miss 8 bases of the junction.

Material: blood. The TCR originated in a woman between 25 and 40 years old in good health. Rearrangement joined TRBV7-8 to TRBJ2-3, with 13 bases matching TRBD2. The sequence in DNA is TGTGCCAGCAGCCGACTAGCGGGAGGATTCACTAGCACAGATACGCAGTATTTT. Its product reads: CASSRLAGGFTSTDTQYF. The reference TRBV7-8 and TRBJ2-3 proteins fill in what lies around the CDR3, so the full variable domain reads GAGVSQSPRYKVAKRGQDVALRCDPISGHVSLFWYQQALGQGPEFLTYFQNEAQLDKSGLPSDRFFAERPEGSVSTLKIQRTQQEDSAVYLCASSRLAGGFTSTDTQYFGPGTRLTVL.